This T cell receptor (beta chain) originates from a study of beta chain features in type 1 diabetes. Overall study findings and caveats: Type 1 diabetes patients had TCRB CDR3s that were shorter (moderately but significantly so) in all four CD4+ subsets. A pattern of fewer insertions and more deletions at VDJ junctions was seen in type 1 diabetes patients.

This clone was seen more than once but under ten times. Its specificity is not known. Other DNA sequences in this sample translate to the same CDR3. In germline, CDR1 is SGHTA, CDR2 FQGNSA. V lost 5 bases and J 3 bases, leaving 10 bases between the germline ends. The CDR3 is made up of 13 amino acids. Expressed TCRB transcripts were sequenced because the entire RNA isolate underwent reverse transcription. This table comes from immunoSEQ multiplex PCR, and its TCRdb copy is limited to in-frame clones, with some not included. The sample carries about 650,000 clones, around an eighth recorded once. The sequence was collected from a man aged 30-40 years with type 1 diabetes. Material: naive CD4+ T cells from blood. This chain connects TRBV7-2 to TRBJ2-5; D might be TRBD2 (6 bases). In DNA, the CDR3 is TGTGCCAGCAGCAGCAGGAGGGAAGAGACCCAGTACTTC. Its protein is CASSSRREETQYF.